The rows below give T cell receptor beta chains drawn from one sample of a study of cytomegalovirus exposure and HLA in healthy donors. Measured with immunoSEQ multiplex PCR; TCRdb has only the in-frame clones, and not every one. The repertoire consists of around 150,000 clones, with approximately 83% occurring once and the leading ten covering roughly 1.5%. Sequenced input: PBMCs. All receptors derive from a young woman in good health and CMV-seronegative. CDR3s include the opening cysteine and the closing phenylalanine or tryptophan.

>TRBV28
CASSFRQGNQPQHF
>TRBV10-3
CAIREGTAQIEGYTF
>TRBV11-2
CASSPILGGRNYGYTF
>TRBV28
CASSRHNEQFF
>TRBV10-2
CASRPSGLAALAKNSQYF
>TRBV7-3
CASSSLSPDTQYF
>TRBV6-1
CASSETPTGIGGYTF
>TRBV30
CAWSAPGRGGSPLHF
>TRBV7-9
CASSLELNEQFF
>TRBV5-1
CASSLRGLAGASVTLVLETQYF
>TRBV6-5
CASSYQPTGADEKLFF
>TRBV10-3
CAISADSGDSGNTIYF
>TRBV30
CAWSHRKGQVNTEAFF
>TRBV5-1
CASSPAGQGPFTEAFF
>TRBV28
CASSKTGGGGEAFF
>TRBV6-1
CASSVTQGTRTGYTF
>TRBV20-1
CSAKRPDPNF
>TRBV6-5
CASSSGSGNTIYF
>TRBV16
CASSQSGGSNQPQHF
>TRBV14
CASSPVLNEAFF
>TRBV7-6
CASSLLGGRGEQFF
>TRBV7-4
CASSCQGVDGNTIYF
>TRBV19
CASTQDRGIAGELFF
>TRBV19
CASSMDYGNSPLHF
>TRBV2
CASSVVSGAADTQYF
>TRBV11-2
CASSVVERGGLDEQFF
>TRBV29-1
CSGEGQPPNYGYTF
>TRBV6-1
CASSPLDSNTGELFF
>TRBV27
CASSYSSYEQYF
>TRBV6-5
CASSYSGKQGNQPQHF
>TRBV1
CTSSQPSSYNEQFF
>TRBV7-9
CASSETGSSYNEQFF
>TRBV5-1
CASSFRGLRDYIKETQYF
>TRBV12-5
CASGLVLYRGGNTIYF
>TRBV6-1
CASSGTGGLDTQYF